This T cell receptor (beta chain) was retrieved from a study of metastatic and nonmetastatic thyroid tumors. Study context: Repertoire data that came from the blood and tumor or nodule tissue of malignant and benign thyroid patients were compared. The study's findings and limits: Across blood and tumor, TCR beta diversity in malignant thyroid tumors was reportedly significantly higher than in benign nodules.

Before thyroid surgery, none of the patients had received any treatment. On this clone: The antigen remains undetermined.

This CDR3 is 18 amino acids long. Per germline, CDR1 DFQATT and CDR2 SNEGSKA (reference sequence). V lost 3 bases, J lost 6 bases, and 30 bases lay in between. In the authors' methods: A classifier for distant metastasis in papillary thyroid cancer was constructed using CDR3 differences observed across clinicopathological groups. Via MiXCR, TCRdb re-called the PCR reads. The V and J calls were not made by the authors but by TCRdb's processing. The repertoire includes about 50,000 clones, about 20% of them detected once, and under 4.5% sits in the top ten. The origin of this receptor is a female donor with papillary thyroid cancer or a benign thyroid nodule (not recorded which). Some clones in this sample may be carry-over from other donors' samples. The gene calls are TRBV20-1 and TRBJ2-7; perhaps TRBD2 as D (6 bases). Sample: blood. CDR3 bases: TGCAGTGCTAGCGGCTACATGGGGCTTGGCTGGAGGGCCGGCGAGCAGTACTTC. It codes for CSASGYMGLGWRAGEQYF.